Following are 3 T cell receptor beta chains from one sample sequenced in a study of Ad26.COV2.S vaccination and SARS-CoV-2 variants. The method was immunoSEQ multiplex PCR; TCRdb's version includes in-frame clones alone and lacks a portion of them. The table shows over 110,000 clones, with more than 80% occurring only once. The sample was peripheral blood, taken after recovery from COVID-19. Receptors were obtained from a human donor who had recovered from COVID-19.

This clone has only a few counts. The genes are TRBV11-2 and TRBJ2-5; D is perhaps TRBD1 (5 bases). Germline V CDR1 and CDR2: SGHAT, FQNNGV. V lost 2 bases and J lost 0, with 13 bases in between. The CDR3 length is 16 residues. The CDR3: CASSLRGATNQETQYF. CDR3 nucleotides: TGTGCCAGCAGCTTAAGGGGCGCGACAAACCAAGAGACCCAGTACTTC.

The V call is TRBV19, the J call TRBJ1-6, with D maybe TRBD1 (6 bases). Germline-derived CDR1 and CDR2 are LNHDA and SQIVND (reference sequence). The length of the CDR3 is 15 residues. V gave up 5 bases and J gave up 2 bases, with 10 bases separating them. The CDR3 region is CASSADSPYNSPLHF. CDR3 nucleotide sequence: TGTGCCAGTAGTGCGGACAGTCCCTATAATTCACCCCTCCACTTT.

The chain recombines TRBV5-4 with TRBJ2-2; no firm D call. Germline V CDR1 and CDR2: SGHNT, YYREEE (reference sequence). The CDR3 consists of 12 residues. Trimming cost V 4 bases and J 2 bases, with 3 bases left between them. The CDR3 bases are TGTGCCAGCAGCCCTAACACCGGGGAGCTGTTTTTT. Translating it yields CASSPNTGELFF.